This T cell receptor beta chain stems from a study of cytomegalovirus exposure and HLA in healthy donors. Study results and caveats: The tendency of first-cohort TCR clusters to co-occur in the 120 or so validation repertoires was the finding of a later analysis. Some TCR beta chains (roughly 160 of them) were listed as cytomegalovirus-associated. For cytomegalovirus status, the classifier reportedly gave diagnoses with high specificity and sensitivity.

Profiling relied on immunoSEQ multiplex PCR, and the TCRdb table lists in-frame clones only, not all of them. The sample carries roughly 100,000 clones, less than 95% recorded once. Notes on this clone: Antigen unknown.

Separation from the roughly 670-subject first cohort characterized the roughly 120-subject validation cohort, to which the donors belonged. The sequenced material came from PBMCs. This receptor was taken from a woman younger than 35 in good health and CMV-seronegative.

The DNA of the CDR3 is TGTGCCAGCAGCTTCCAGGGGGCGGTGGGTGAAAAACTGTTTTTT. It translates to CASSFQGAVGEKLFF. The chain combines TRBV9 with TRBJ1-4; TRBD1 matches at 8 bases. The CDR3 has 15 residues. CDR1 is SGDLS and CDR2 is YYNGEE in the germline V gene. V lost 4 bases to trimming and J lost 7 bases; unmatched junction nucleotides: 9.